The clone carrying this T cell receptor beta chain was counted between two and nine times. Its cognate antigen is unknown. This CDR3 has 18 amino acids. Germline-derived CDR1 and CDR2 are MNHEY and SVGEGT. Between the trimmed V and J ends, which lost 0 bases and 6 bases, there was a span of 20 bases. TCRdb reprocessed the RT-PCR reads via MiXCR and lists one record per CDR3 protein. The table records under 750,000 distinct CDR3 sequences, roughly 10% of them present only once. These data belong to a study of response to subunit inactivated influenza vaccine. Study-level findings and limits: Authors suggested seasonal influenza vaccinations each recruit few new T cells.

This sequence joins TRBV6-2 or TRBV6-3 and TRBJ2-2, with D possibly being TRBD2 (5 bases). This specimen was PBMCs from blood, taken on the day of vaccination. The receptor comes from a man aged 50 to 59 who received an inactivated influenza vaccine. The CDR3 nucleotides read TGTGCCAGCAGTTACTCGAGAGGAATAGGCGGGTCCTCCGGGGAGCTGTTTTTT. Protein: CASSYSRGIGGSSGELFF.